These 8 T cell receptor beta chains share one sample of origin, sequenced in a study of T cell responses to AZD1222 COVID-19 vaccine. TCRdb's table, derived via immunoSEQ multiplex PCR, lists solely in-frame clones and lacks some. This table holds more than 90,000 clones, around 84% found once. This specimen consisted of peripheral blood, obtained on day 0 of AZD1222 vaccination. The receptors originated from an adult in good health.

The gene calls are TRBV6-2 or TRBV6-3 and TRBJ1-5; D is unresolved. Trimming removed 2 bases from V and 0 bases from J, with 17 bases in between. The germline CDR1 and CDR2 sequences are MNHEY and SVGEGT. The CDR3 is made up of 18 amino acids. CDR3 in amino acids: CASSYPGYAIYSNQPQHF. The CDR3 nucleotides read TGTGCCAGCAGTTACCCGGGGTATGCCATTTATAGCAATCAGCCCCAGCATTTT.

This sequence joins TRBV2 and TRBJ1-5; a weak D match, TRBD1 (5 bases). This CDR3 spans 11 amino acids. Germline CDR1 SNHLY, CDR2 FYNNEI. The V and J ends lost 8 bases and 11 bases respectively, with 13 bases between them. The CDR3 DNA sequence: TGTGCCAGCGGGGCGGGGGGAGCCCAGCATTTT. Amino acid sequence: CASGAGGAQHF.

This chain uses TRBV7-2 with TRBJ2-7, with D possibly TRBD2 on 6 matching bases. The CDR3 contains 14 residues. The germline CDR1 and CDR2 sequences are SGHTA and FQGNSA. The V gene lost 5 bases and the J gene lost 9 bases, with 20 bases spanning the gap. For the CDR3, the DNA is TGTGCCAGCAGCCCGGGGGACTCTCGGCGGCCGCAGTACTTC. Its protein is CASSPGDSRRPQYF.

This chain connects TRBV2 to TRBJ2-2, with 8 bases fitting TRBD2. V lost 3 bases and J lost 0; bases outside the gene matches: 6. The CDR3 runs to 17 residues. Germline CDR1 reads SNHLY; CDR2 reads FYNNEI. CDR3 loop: CASSEGTSGSNTGELFF. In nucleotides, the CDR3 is TGTGCCAGCAGTGAGGGCACTAGCGGATCGAACACCGGGGAGCTGTTTTTT.

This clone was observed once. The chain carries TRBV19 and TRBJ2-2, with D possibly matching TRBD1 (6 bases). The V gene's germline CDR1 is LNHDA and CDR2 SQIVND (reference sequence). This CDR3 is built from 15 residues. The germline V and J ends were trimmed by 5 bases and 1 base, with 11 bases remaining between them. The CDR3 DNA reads TGTGCCAGTAGTCCCTCGACAGGGAACACCGGGGAGCTGTTTTTT. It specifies CASSPSTGNTGELFF.

CDR3 residues: CASSPIPTGGGTGELFF. The CDR3, as DNA: TGCGCCAGCAGCCCGATCCCGACAGGGGGCGGGACCGGGGAGCTGTTTTTT. The V call is TRBV5-1, the J call TRBJ2-2; TRBD1 matches at 10 bases. Germline V gene lookup returns CDR1 SGHRS and CDR2 YFSETQ. The trim removed 4 bases at V and 5 bases at J, leaving 11 bases unmatched. CDR3 size: 17 residues.

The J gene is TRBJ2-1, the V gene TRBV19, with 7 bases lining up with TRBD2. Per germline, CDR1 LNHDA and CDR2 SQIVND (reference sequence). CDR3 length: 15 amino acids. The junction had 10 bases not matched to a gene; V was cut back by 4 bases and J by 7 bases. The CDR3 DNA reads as TGTGCCAGTAGTAACGGCGGGAGTGTGATTAATGAGCAGTTCTTC. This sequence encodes CASSNGGSVINEQFF.

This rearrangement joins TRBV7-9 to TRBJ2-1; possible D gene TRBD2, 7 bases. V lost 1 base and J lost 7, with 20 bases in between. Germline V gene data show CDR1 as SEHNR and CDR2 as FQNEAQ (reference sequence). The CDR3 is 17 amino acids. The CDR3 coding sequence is TGTGCCAGCAGCTTAGGGGACACTAGCGTCTGGGGAAATGAGCAGTTCTTC. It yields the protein CASSLGDTSVWGNEQFF. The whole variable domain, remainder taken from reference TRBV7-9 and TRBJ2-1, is DTGVSQNPRHKITKRGQNVTFRCDPISEHNRLYWYRQTLGQGPEFLTYFQNEAQLEKSRLLSDRFSAERPKGSFSTLEIQRTEQGDSAMYLCASSLGDTSVWGNEQFFGPGTRLTVL.